The TCR beta chain under discussion was sequenced for a study of T cell responses to AZD1222 COVID-19 vaccine. V gave up 4 bases and J gave up 3 bases, with 9 bases separating them. Germline lookup yields CDR1 SGHDN and CDR2 FVKESK. This CDR3 comprises 13 residues. This clone was detected a few times. Profiling relied on immunoSEQ multiplex PCR, and the TCRdb table lists in-frame clones only, not all of them. The sample carries about 140,000 clones, around 89% recorded once. The receptor's source is an adult in good health. The sequences come from peripheral blood, collected on day 0 of AZD1222 vaccination. The rearrangement uses TRBV14 and TRBJ1-2, with D tentatively TRBD1 (5 bases). Here the CDR3 reads CASSPGLYYGYTF. As DNA, the CDR3 is TGTGCCAGCAGCCCGGGACTCTACTATGGCTACACCTTC.